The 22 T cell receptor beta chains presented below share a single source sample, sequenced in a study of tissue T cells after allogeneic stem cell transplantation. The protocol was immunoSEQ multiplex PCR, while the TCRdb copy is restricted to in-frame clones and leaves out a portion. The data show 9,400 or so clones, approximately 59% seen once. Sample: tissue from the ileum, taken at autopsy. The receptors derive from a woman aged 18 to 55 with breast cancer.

As DNA, the CDR3 is TGTGCCAGCAGCTGGGACAGGGAGACCCAGTACTTC. Translated: CASSWDRETQYF. This rearrangement joins TRBV7-2 to TRBJ2-5; 8 positions agree with TRBD1. V lost 4 bases and J lost 5; bases outside the gene matches: 0. The CDR3 extends over 12 amino acids. Germline CDR1 reads SGHTA; CDR2 reads FQGNSA. Complete variable domain (other parts from reference TRBV7-2 and TRBJ2-5): GAGVSQSPSNKVTEKGKDVELRCDPISGHTALYWYRQSLGQGLEFLIYFQGNSAPDKSGLPSDRFSAERTGGSVSTLTIQRTQQEDSAVYLCASSWDRETQYFGPGTRLLVL.

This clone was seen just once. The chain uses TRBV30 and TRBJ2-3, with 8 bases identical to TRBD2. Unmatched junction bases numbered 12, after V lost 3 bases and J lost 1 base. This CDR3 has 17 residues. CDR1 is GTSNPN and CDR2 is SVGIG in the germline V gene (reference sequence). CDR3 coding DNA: TGTGCCTGGAGGTCCGGGAGGGCCGGTAGCGGCACAGATACGCAGTATTTT. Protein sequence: CAWRSGRAGSGTDTQYF. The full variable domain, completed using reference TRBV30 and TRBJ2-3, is SQTIHQWPATLVQPVGSPLSLECTVEGTSNPNLYWYRQAAGRGLQLLFYSVGIGQISSEVPQNLSASRPQDRQFILSSKKLLLSDSGFYLCAWRSGRAGSGTDTQYFGPGTRLTVL.

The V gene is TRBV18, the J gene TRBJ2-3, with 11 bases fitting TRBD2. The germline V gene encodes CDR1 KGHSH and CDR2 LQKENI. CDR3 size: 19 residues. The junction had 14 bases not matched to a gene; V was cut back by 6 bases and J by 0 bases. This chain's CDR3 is CASSRQASGRRTSTDTQYF. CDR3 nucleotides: TGTGCCAGCTCCCGACAGGCTAGCGGGAGGAGGACTAGCACAGATACGCAGTATTTT.

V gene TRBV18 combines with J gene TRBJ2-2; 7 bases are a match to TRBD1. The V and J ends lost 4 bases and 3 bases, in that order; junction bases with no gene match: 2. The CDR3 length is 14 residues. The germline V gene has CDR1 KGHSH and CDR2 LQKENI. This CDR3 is CASSQGTDTGELFF. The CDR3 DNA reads TGTGCCAGCTCACAAGGGACAGACACCGGGGAGCTGTTTTTT.

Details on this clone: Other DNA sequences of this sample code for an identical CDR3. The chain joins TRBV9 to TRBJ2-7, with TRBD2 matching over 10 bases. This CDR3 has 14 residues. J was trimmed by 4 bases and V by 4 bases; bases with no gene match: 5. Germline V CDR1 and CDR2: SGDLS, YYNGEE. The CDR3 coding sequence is TGTGCCAGCAGCTCCGGACTAGCGGATTACGAGCAGTACTTC. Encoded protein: CASSSGLADYEQYF.

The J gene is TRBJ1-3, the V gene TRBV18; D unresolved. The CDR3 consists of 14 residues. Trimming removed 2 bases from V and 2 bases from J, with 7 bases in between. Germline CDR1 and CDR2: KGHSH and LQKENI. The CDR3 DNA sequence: TGTGCCAGCTCACCAGCGGGAACTGGAAACACCATATATTTT. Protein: CASSPAGTGNTIYF.

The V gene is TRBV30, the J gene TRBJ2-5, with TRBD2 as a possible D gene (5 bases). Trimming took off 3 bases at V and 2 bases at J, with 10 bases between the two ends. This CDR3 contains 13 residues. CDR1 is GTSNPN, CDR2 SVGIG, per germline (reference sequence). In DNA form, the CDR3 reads TGTGCCTGGAGGCTAAGGGAGCAAGAGACCCAGTACTTC. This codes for CAWRLREQETQYF. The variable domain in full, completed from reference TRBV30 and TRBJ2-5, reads SQTIHQWPATLVQPVGSPLSLECTVEGTSNPNLYWYRQAAGRGLQLLFYSVGIGQISSEVPQNLSASRPQDRQFILSSKKLLLSDSGFYLCAWRLREQETQYFGPGTRLLVL.

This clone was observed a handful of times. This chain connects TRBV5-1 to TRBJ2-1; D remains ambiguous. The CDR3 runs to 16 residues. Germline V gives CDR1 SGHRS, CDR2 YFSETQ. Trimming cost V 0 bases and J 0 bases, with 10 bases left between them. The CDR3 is CASSLEVRSSYNEQFF. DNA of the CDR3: TGCGCCAGCAGCTTGGAGGTGCGAAGCTCCTACAATGAGCAGTTCTTC.

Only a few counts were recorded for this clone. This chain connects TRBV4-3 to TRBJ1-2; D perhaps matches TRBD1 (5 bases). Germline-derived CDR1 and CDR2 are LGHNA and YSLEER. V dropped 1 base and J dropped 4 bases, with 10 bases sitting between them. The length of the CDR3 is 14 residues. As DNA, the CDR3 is TGCGCCAGCAGCCAAGGTGGGGGGGGCTATGGCTACACCTTC. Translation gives CASSQGGGGYGYTF.

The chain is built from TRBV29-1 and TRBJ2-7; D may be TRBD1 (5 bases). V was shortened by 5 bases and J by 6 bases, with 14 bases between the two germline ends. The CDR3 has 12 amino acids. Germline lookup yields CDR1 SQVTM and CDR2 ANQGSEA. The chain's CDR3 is CSVRTLSAEQYF. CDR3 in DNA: TGCAGCGTTAGGACACTGTCGGCCGAGCAGTACTTC.

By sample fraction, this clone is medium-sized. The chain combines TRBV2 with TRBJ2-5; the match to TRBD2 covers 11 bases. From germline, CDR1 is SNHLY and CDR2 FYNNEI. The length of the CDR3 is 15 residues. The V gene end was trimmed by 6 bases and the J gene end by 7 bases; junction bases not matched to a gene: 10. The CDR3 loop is CASRTGTSGQGTQYF. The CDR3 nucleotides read TGTGCCAGCAGAACCGGGACTAGCGGCCAGGGGACCCAGTACTTC.

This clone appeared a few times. CDR3 sequence (DNA): TGTGCCAGCACCCTCATGATGACAGGCTTGGAGGAGACCCAGTACTTC. Protein sequence: CASTLMMTGLEETQYF. The V call is TRBV5-4, the J call TRBJ2-5; tentative D call: TRBD1 (6 bases). Germline loops: CDR1 SGHNT, CDR2 YYREEE (reference sequence). V was cut by 6 bases and J by 5 bases, with 23 bases left in between. The CDR3 has 16 residues.

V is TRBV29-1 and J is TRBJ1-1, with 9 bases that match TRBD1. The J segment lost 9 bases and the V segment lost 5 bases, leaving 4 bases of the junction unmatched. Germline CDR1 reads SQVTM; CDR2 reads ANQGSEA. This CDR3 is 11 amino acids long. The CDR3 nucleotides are TGCAGCGTTCAGGACAGGGGAAAAGCTTTCTTT. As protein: CSVQDRGKAFF.

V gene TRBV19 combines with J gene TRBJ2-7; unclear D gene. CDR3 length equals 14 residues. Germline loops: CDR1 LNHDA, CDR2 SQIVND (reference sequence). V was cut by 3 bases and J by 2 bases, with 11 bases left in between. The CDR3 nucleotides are TGTGCCAGTAGTATGGCAGGACCCACCTACGAGCAGTACTTC. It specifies CASSMAGPTYEQYF. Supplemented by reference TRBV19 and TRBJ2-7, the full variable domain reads DGGITQSPKYLFRKEGQNVTLSCEQNLNHDAMYWYRQDPGQGLRLIYYSQIVNDFQKGDIAEGYSVSREKKESFPLTVTSAQKNPTAFYLCASSMAGPTYEQYFGPGTRLTVT.

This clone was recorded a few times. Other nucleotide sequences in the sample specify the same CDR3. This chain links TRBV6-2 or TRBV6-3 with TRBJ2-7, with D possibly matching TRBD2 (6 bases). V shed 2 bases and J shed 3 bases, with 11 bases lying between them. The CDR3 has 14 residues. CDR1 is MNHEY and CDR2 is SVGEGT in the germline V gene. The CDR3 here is CASSYAGSGYEQYF. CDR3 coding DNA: TGTGCCAGCAGTTACGCGGGGTCGGGCTACGAGCAGTACTTC.

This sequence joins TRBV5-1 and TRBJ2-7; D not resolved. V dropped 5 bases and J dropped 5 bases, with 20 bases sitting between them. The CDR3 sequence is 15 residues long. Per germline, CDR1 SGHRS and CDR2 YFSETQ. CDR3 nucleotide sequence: TGCGCCAGCAGAAGAGACACGTCGCCGCCCAACGAGCAGTACTTC. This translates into CASRRDTSPPNEQYF.

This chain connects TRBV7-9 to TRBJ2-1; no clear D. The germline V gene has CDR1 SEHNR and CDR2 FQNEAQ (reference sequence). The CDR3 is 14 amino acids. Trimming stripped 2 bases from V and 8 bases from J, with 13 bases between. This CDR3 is CASSLRAVRDEQFF. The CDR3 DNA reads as TGTGCCAGCAGCTTAAGGGCCGTTAGGGATGAGCAGTTCTTC.

CDR3 loop: CAISGGDGGSGANVLTF. CDR3 coding DNA: TGTGCCATCAGTGGAGGAGACGGAGGCTCTGGGGCCAACGTCCTGACTTTC. The rearrangement joins TRBV10-3 to TRBJ2-6; D might be TRBD2 (5 bases). The CDR3 sequence is 17 residues long. The V gene's germline CDR1 is ENHRY and CDR2 SYGVKD. V shed 4 bases and J shed 0 bases, with 13 bases lying between them.

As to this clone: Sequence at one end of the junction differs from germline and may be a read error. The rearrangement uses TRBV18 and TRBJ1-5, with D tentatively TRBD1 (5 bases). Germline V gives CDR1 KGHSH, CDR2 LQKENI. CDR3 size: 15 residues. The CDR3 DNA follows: TGTGCCAGCTCGTCCGGGACCTTAGACGATCAACCCCAGCATTTT. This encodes CASSSGTLDDQPQHF. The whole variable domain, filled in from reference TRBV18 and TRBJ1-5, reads NAGVMQNPRHLVRRRGQEARLRCSPMKGHSHVYWYRQLPEEGLKFMVYLQKENIIDESGMPKERFSAEFPKEGPSILRIQQVVRGDSAAYFCASSSGTLDDQPQHFGDGTRLSIL.

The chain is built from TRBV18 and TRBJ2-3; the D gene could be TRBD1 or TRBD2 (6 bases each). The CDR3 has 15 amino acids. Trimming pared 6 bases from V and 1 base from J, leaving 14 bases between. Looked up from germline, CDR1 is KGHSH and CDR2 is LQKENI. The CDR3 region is CASSLVGGGTDTQYF. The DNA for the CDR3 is TGTGCCAGCTCTCTCGTGGGGGGCGGCACAGATACGCAGTATTTT.

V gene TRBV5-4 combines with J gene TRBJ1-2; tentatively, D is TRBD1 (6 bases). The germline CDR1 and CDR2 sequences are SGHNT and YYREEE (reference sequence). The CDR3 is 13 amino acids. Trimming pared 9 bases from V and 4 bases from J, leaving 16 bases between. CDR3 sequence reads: CANHRVGSYGYTF. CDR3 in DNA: TGTGCCAATCACAGGGTCGGGAGCTATGGCTACACCTTC.

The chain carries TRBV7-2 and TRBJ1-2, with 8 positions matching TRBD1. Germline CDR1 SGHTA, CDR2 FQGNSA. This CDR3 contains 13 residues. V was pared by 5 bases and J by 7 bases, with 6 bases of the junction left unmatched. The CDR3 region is CASSLRGQTGYTF. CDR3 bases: TGTGCCAGCAGCCTCAGGGGGCAGACTGGCTACACCTTC.